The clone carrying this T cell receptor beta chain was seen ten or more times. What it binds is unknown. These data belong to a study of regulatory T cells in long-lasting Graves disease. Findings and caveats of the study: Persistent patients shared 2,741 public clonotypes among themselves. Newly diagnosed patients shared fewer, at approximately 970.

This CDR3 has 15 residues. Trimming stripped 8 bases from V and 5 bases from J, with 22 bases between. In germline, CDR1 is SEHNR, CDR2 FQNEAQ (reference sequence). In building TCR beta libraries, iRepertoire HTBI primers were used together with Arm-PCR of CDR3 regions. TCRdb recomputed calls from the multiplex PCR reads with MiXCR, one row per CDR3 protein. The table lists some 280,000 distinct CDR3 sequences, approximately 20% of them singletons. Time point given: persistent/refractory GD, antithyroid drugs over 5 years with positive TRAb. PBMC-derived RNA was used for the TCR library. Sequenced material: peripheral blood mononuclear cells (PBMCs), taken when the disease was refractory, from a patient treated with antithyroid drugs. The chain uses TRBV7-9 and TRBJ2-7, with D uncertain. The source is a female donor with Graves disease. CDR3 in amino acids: CASSGFGPTLNEQYF. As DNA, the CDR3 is TGTGCCAGCTCAGGATTCGGGCCTACGCTAAACGAGCAGTACTTC.